This section outlines one TCR beta chain sequence together with its context. Its target is not known. This sample was taken from a study of blood T cell dynamics during melanoma immunotherapy. The study's findings and limits: The study could not tell melanoma-specific clones from general immune activation.

The time point was: pre-treatment baseline. The V gene's germline CDR1 is SGHNT and CDR2 YENEEA. Trimming removed 5 bases from V and 2 bases from J, with 12 bases in between. The CDR3 is 14 residues long. DNA loading was fixed at 350 to 450 ng for all bulk PBMC samples. Sequenced by immunoSEQ multiplex PCR; TCRdb stores in-frame clones only, minus some. The table shows around 4,800 clones, with around 88% occurring only once. The sequence derives from a human donor with melanoma. The material sequenced was blood, taken from a patient treated with checkpoint blockade. The gene calls are TRBV11-3 and TRBJ2-5; D assignment may be TRBD1 or TRBD2 (7 bases each). The DNA for the CDR3 is TGTGCCAGCAGCCGGGGGGACAGTCAAGAGACCCAGTACTTC. Protein sequence: CASSRGDSQETQYF.